This T cell receptor beta chain was documented in a study of OX40 agonist ivuxolimab in advanced cancers. About the research overall: At doses from 0.01 to 10 mg/kg, patients were given intravenous ivuxolimab every 2 weeks.

Study results and limitations: The investigators did not determine what antigen specificity the expanded peripheral T cells had. The CD4+ and CD8+ T cells in the blood had expanded clonally by week 6 at 0.1 to 3.0 mg/kg.

With baseline, cycle 4 day 1, and cycle 7 day 1 as timepoints, blood was sampled. Trimming took 0 bases from V and 5 from J, leaving 7 bases between them. This CDR3 is 13 amino acids long. CDR1 is MNHEY and CDR2 is SVGAGI in the germline V gene. TCRdb's table, derived via immunoSEQ multiplex PCR, lists solely in-frame clones and lacks some. This repertoire shows around 60,000 clones, around 83% found once; its top ten account for about 3%. On this clone: Its antigen is unknown.

The origin of this receptor is an adult with an advanced solid tumor such as melanoma, head and neck, liver or kidney cancer. Sequencing was performed on CD4+ or CD8+ T cells sorted from blood, taken in a trial of the OX40 agonist ivuxolimab. The J gene is TRBJ1-1, the V gene TRBV6-5; D is unresolved. CDR3 nucleotide sequence: TGTGCCAGCAGTTACTCGAGGCAGACTGAAGCTTTCTTT. Translation: CASSYSRQTEAFF.